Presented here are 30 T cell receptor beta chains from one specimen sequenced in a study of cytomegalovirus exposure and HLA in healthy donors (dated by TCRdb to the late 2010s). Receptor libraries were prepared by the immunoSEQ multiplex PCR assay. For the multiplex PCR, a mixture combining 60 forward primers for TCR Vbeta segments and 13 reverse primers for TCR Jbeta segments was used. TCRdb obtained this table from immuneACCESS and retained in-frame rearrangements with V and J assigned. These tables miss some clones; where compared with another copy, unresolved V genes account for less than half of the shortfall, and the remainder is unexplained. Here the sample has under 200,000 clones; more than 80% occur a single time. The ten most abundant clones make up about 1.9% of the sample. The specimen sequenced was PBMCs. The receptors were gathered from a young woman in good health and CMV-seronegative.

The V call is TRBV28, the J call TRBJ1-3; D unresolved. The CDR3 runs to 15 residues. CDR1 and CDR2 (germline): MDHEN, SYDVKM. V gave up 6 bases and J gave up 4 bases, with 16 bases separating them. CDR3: CASSARRETGNTIYF. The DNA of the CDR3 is TGTGCCAGCAGCGCCCGCCGGGAAACCGGAAACACCATATATTTT.

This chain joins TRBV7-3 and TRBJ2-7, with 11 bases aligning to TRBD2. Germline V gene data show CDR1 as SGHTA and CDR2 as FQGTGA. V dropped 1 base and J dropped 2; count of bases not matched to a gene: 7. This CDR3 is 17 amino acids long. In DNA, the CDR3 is TGTGCCAGCAGCTTAAAGGGTGGGACTAGCGGAGCCTACGAGCAGTACTTC. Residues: CASSLKGGTSGAYEQYF.

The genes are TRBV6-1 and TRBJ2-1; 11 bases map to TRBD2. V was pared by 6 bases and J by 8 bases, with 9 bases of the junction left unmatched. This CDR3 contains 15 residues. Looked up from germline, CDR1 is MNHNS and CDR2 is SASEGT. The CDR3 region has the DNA TGTGCCAGCAGGGTACTAGCGGGGGATAGGCATGAGCAGTTCTTC. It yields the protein CASRVLAGDRHEQFF.

Here the CDR3 reads CASSDGQGYQETQYF. Written as DNA, the CDR3 is TGCGCCAGCAGCGATGGACAGGGCTATCAAGAGACCCAGTACTTC. This chain uses TRBV5-1 with TRBJ2-5, with 8 bases aligning to TRBD1. The junction had 7 bases not matched to a gene; V was cut back by 4 bases and J by 2 bases. This CDR3 comprises 15 residues. CDR1 and CDR2 from the germline V gene are SGHRS and YFSETQ. The complete variable domain, with remaining parts taken from reference TRBV5-1 and TRBJ2-5, reads KAGVTQTPRYLIKTRGQQVTLSCSPISGHRSVSWYQQTPGQGLQFLFEYFSETQRNKGNFPGRFSGRQFSNSRSEMNVSTLELGDSALYLCASSDGQGYQETQYFGPGTRLLVL.

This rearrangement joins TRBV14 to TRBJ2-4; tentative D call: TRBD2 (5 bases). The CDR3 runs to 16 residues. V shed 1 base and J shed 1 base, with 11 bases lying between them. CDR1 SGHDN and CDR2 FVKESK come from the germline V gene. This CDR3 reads CASSQGGSWAKNIQYF. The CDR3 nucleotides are TGTGCCAGCAGCCAAGGAGGGAGTTGGGCCAAAAACATTCAGTACTTC. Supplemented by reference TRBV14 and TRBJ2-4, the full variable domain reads EAGVTQFPSHSVIEKGQTVTLRCDPISGHDNLYWYRRVMGKEIKFLLHFVKESKQDESGMPNNRFLAERTGGTYSTLKVQPAELEDSGVYFCASSQGGSWAKNIQYFGAGTRLSVL.

In DNA, the CDR3 is TGTGCCAGCAGGATTGGACAGGGAGCCTACGAGCAGTACTTC. This codes for CASRIGQGAYEQYF. This chain connects TRBV7-2 to TRBJ2-7; 8 bases are a match to TRBD1. Germline V gene sequence: CDR1 SGHTA, CDR2 FQGNSA. The CDR3 consists of 14 residues. J was trimmed by 2 bases and V by 6 bases; bases with no gene match: 6.

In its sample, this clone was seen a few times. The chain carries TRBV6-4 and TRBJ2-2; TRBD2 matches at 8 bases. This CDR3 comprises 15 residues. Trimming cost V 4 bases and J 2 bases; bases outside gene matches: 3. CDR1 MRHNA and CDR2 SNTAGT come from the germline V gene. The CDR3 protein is CASSVTSGNTGELFF. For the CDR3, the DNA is TGTGCCAGCAGTGTAACTAGCGGAAACACCGGGGAGCTGTTTTTT.

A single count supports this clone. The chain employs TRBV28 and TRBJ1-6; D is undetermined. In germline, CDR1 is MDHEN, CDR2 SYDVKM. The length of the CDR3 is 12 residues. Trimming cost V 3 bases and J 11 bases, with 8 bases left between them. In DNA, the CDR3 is TGTGCCAGCAGTTTTCCATTCACACCCCTCCACTTT. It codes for CASSFPFTPLHF.

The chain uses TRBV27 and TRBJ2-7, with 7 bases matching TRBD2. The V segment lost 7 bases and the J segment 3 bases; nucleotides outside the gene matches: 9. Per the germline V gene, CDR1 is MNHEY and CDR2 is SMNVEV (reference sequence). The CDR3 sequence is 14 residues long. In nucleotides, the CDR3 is TGTGCCAGCAAATCGATAGCGGGCCTCTACGAGCAGTACTTC. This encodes CASKSIAGLYEQYF.

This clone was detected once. This CDR3 reads CASSFGVAETFNEQFF. The CDR3 nucleotides are TGTGCCAGCAGTTTCGGTGTAGCGGAAACCTTCAATGAGCAGTTCTTC. The chain is built from TRBV28 and TRBJ2-1; maybe TRBD2 (6 bases). This CDR3 is 16 amino acids long. Trimming removed 3 bases at V and 6 bases at J, with 18 bases between. Looked up from germline, CDR1 is MDHEN and CDR2 is SYDVKM. The full variable domain, its missing parts supplied by reference TRBV28 and TRBJ2-1, is DVKVTQSSRYLVKRTGEKVFLECVQDMDHENMFWYRQDPGLGLRLIYFSYDVKMKEKGDIPEGYSVSREKKERFSLILESASTNQTSMYLCASSFGVAETFNEQFFGPGTRLTVL.

The CDR3 spells CASSLGPGTGLINEQFF. CDR3 DNA: TGTGCCAGCAGTCTGGGACCTGGGACAGGGTTAATCAATGAGCAGTTCTTC. The rearrangement uses TRBV27 and TRBJ2-1; 9 positions agree with TRBD1. The CDR3 sequence is 17 residues long. Looked up from germline, CDR1 is MNHEY and CDR2 is SMNVEV (reference sequence). V lost 5 bases and J lost 6; bases outside the gene matches: 14.

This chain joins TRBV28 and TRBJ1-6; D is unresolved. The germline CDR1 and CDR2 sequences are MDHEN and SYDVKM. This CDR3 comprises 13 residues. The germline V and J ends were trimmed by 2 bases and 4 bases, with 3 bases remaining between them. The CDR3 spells CASSLPYNSPLHF. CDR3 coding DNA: TGTGCCAGCAGTTTACCGTATAATTCACCCCTCCACTTT.

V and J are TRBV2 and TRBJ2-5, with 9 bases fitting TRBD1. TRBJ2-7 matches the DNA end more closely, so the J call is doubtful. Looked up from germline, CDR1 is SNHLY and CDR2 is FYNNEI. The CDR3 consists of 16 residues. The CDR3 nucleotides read TGTGCCAGCAGTGAAATGGGACAGGGACTTTCCTACGAGCAGTACTTC. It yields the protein CASSEMGQGLSYEQYF.

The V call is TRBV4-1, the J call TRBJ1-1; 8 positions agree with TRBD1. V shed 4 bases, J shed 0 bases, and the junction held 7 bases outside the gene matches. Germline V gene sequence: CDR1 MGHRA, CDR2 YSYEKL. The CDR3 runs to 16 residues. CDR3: CASSRRQGRMNTEAFF. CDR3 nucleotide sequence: TGCGCCAGCAGCCGCCGACAGGGGAGGATGAACACTGAAGCTTTCTTT.

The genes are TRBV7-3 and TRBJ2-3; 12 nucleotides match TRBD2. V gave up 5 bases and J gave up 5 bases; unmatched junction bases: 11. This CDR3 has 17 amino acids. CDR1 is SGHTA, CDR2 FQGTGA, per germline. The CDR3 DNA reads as TGTGCCAGCAGCGGTGGGCCTAGCGGGGGGGCGGGAGATACGCAGTATTTT. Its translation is CASSGGPSGGAGDTQYF.

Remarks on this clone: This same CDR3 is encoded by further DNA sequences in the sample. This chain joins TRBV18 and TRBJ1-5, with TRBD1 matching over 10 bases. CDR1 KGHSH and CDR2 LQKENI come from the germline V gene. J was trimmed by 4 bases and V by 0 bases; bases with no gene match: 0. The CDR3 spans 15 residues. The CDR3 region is CASSPPGQGNQPQHF. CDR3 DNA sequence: TGTGCCAGCTCACCACCGGGACAGGGGAATCAGCCCCAGCATTTT. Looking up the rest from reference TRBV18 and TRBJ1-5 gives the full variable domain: NAGVMQNPRHLVRRRGQEARLRCSPMKGHSHVYWYRQLPEEGLKFMVYLQKENIIDESGMPKERFSAEFPKEGPSILRIQQVVRGDSAAYFCASSPPGQGNQPQHFGDGTRLSIL.

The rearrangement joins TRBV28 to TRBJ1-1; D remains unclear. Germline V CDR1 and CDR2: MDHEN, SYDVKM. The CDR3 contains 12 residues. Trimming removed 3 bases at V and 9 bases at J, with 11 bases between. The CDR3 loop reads CASSLQATQAFF. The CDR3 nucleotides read TGTGCCAGCAGTTTGCAGGCTACTCAAGCTTTCTTT.

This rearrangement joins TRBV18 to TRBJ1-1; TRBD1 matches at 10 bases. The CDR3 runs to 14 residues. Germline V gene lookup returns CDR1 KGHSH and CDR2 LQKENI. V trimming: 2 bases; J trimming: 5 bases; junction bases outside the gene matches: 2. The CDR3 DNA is TGTGCCAGCTCACCAGGGACAGGGGAAACTGAAGCTTTCTTT. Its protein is CASSPGTGETEAFF.

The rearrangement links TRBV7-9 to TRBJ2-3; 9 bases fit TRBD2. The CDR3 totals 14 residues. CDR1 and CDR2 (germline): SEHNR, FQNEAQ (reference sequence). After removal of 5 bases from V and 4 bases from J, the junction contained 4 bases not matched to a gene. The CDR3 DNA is TGTGCCAGCAGCCGTAGCGGGAGTTCAGATACGCAGTATTTT. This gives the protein CASSRSGSSDTQYF.

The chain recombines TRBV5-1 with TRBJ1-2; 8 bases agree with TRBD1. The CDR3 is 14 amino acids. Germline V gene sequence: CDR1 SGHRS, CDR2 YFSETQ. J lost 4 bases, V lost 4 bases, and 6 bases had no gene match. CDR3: CASSLQGDGYGYTF. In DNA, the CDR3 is TGCGCCAGCAGCCTACAGGGGGACGGCTATGGCTACACCTTC.

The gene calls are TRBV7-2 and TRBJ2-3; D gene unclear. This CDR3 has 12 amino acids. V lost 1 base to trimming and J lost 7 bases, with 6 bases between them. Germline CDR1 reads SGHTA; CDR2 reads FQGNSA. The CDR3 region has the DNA TGTGCCAGCAGCTTAGGGCTTAATACGCAGTATTTT. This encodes CASSLGLNTQYF.

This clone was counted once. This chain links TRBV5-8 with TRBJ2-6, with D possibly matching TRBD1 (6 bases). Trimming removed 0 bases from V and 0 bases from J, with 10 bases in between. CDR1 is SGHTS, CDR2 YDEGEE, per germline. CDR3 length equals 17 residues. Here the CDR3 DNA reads TGTGCCAGCAGCTTGGACAGGGTAGGCTCTGGGGCCAACGTCCTGACTTTC. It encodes CASSLDRVGSGANVLTF.

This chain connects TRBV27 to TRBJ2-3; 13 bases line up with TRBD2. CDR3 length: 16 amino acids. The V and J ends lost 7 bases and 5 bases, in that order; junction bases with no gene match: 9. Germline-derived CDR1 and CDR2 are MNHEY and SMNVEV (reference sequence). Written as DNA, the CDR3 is TGTGCCAGCACTGAACTAGCGGGAGGGCGTATAGATACGCAGTATTTT. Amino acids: CASTELAGGRIDTQYF.

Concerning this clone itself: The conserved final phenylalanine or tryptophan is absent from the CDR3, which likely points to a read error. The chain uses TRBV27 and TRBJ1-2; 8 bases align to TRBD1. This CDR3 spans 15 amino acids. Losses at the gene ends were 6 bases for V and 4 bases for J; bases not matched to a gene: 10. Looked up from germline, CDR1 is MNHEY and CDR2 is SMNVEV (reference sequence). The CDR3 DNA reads TGTGCCAGCAGCCCCAGGACAGGGTTTGCCTATGGCTACACCCTC. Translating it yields CASSPRTGFAYGYTL.

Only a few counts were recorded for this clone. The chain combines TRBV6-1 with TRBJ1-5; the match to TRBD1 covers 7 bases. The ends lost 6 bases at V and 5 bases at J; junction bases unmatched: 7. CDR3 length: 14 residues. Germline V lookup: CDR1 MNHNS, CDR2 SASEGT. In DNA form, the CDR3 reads TGTGCCAGCAGCCTTACAGGGGAGGATCAGCCCCAGCATTTT. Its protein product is CASSLTGEDQPQHF.

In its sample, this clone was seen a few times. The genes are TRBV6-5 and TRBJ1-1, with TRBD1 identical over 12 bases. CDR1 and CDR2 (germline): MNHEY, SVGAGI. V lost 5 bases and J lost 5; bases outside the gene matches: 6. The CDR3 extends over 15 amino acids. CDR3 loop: CASSAGQGARTEAFF. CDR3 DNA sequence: TGTGCCAGCAGTGCGGGACAGGGGGCCAGGACTGAAGCTTTCTTT.

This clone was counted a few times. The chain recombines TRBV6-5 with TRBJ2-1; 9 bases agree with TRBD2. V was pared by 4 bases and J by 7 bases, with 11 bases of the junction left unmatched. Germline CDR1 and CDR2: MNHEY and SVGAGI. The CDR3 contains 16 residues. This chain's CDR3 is CASSSTSGPGWNEQFF. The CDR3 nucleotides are TGTGCCAGCAGTTCAACTAGCGGGCCAGGCTGGAATGAGCAGTTCTTC.

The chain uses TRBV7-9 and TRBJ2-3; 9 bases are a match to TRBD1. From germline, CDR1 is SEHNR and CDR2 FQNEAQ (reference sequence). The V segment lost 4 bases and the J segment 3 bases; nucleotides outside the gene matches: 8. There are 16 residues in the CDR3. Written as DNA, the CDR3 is TGTGCCAGCAGCTCCCGGGACAGGGCAGGGACAGATACGCAGTATTTT. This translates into CASSSRDRAGTDTQYF.

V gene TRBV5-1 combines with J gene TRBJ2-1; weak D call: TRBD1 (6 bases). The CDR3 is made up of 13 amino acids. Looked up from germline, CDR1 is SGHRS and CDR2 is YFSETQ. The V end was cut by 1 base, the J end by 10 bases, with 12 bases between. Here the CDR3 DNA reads TGCGCCAGCAGCTTGAGCACAGGGTACGAGCAGTTCTTC. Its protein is CASSLSTGYEQFF.

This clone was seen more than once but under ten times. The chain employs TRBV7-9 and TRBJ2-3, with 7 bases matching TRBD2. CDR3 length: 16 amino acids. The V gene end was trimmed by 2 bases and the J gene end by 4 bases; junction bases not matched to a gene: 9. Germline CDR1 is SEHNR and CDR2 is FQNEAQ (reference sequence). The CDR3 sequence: CASSLTGLSKADTQYF. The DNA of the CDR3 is TGTGCCAGCAGCTTAACGGGACTATCCAAGGCAGATACGCAGTATTTT.